This TCR beta chain stems from a study of blood T cell repertoires in COVID-19. Study-wide context: Acute and convalescent COVID-19 samples came from the United States, Italy and Spain. The analysed material was cDNA or gDNA that came from T cells, B-cell-depleted T cells, or PBMCs.

The CDR3 loop spans 15 amino acids. CDR1 is DFQATT and CDR2 is SNEGSKA in the germline V gene (reference sequence). Trimming cost V 3 bases and J 4 bases, with 18 bases left between them. Original analysis: Reference gene primers were amplified, and this amplification served to estimate nucleated cell counts. TCRdb's table, derived via immunoSEQ multiplex PCR, lists solely in-frame clones and lacks some. V, J and clone size are taken as reported in that table, and D and trimming were inferred from the DNA itself. The sample includes under 250,000 clones, around 80% seen only once; the top ten take around 13%.

The specimen was peripheral blood. The chain has TRBV20-1 and TRBJ1-1; D is ambiguous. This clonotype was sampled from a human donor in a cohort sampled during active COVID-19. The CDR3 protein is CSASSVRQGSTEAFF. The CDR3, as DNA: TGCAGTGCTAGTTCCGTCCGCCAAGGGAGCACTGAAGCTTTCTTT.